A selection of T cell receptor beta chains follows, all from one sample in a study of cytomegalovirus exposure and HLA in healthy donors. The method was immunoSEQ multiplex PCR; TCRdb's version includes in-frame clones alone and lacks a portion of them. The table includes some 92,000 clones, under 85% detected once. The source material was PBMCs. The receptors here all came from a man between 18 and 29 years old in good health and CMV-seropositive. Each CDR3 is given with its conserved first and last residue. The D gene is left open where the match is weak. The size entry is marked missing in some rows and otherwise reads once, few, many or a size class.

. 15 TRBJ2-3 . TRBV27 CASSFSAGVADTQYF TGTGCCAGCAGTTTTTCAGCGGGCGTGGCAGATACGCAGTATTTT
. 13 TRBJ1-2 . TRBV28 CASSLTGVGGYTF TGTGCCAGCAGCCTTACAGGTGTTGGTGGCTACACCTTC
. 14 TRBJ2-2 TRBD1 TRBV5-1 CASTGTGDAGELFF TGCGCCAGCACCGGGACAGGGGATGCCGGGGAGCTGTTTTTT
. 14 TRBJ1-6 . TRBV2 CASRLGRGNSPLHF TGTGCCAGCAGACTCGGACGGGGGAATTCACCCCTCCACTTT
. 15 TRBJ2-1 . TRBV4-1 CASSPRNPVYNEQFF TGCGCCAGCAGCCCCAGGAATCCGGTGTACAATGAGCAGTTCTTC
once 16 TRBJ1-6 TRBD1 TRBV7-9 CASQRDRSSYNSPLHF TGTGCCAGCCAGAGGGACAGGAGCTCCTATAATTCACCCCTCCACTTT
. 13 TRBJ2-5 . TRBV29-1 CSVGGTQQETQYF TGCAGCGTTGGAGGGACTCAACAAGAGACCCAGTACTTC
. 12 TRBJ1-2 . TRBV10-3 CAISGGGSGYTF TGTGCCATCAGTGGGGGGGGTTCTGGCTACACCTTC
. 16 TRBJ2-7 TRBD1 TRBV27 CASSLKSGTDAYEQYF TGTGCCAGCAGCCTAAAATCCGGGACAGATGCCTACGAGCAGTACTTC
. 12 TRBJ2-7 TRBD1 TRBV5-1 CASSQGQGEQYF TGCGCCAGCAGCCAGGGACAGGGCGAGCAGTACTTC
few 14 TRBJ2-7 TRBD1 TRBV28 CASSAGTGALEQYF TGTGCCAGCAGTGCCGGGACAGGGGCTCTCGAGCAGTACTTC
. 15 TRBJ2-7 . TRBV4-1 CASSQENRENYEQYF TGCGCCAGCAGCCAAGAAAACAGGGAAAACTACGAGCAGTACTTC